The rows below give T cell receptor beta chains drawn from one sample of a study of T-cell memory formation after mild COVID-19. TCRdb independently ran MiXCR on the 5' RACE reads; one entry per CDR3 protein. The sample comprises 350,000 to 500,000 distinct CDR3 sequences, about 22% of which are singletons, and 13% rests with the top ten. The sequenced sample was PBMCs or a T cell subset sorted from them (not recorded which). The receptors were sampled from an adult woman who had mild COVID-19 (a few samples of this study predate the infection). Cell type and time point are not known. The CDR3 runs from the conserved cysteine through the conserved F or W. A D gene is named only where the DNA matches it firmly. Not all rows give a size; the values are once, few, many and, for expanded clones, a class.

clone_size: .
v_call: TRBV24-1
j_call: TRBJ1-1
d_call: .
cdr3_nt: TGTGCCACCAGTGATTTGACAGGGACTGAAGCTTTCTTT
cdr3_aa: CATSDLTGTEAFF

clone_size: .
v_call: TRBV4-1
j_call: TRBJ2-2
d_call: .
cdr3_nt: TGCGCCAGCAGCCGAGAAGGGGTTAACACCGGGGAGCTGTTTTTT
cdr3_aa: CASSREGVNTGELFF

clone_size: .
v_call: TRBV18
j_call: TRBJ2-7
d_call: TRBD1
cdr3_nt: TGTGCCAGCTCACCGGGGACAGGGGACGAGCGACGTACCTACGAGCAGTACTTC
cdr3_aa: CASSPGTGDERRTYEQYF

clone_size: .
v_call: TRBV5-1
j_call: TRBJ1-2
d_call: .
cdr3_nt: TGCGCCAGCAGCCAGGCGGGAGATGGCTACACCTTC
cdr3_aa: CASSQAGDGYTF

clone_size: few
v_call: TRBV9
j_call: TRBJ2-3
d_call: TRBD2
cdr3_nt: TGTGCCAGCAGCGTACCCACTAGCGGTGGAGATACGCAGTATTTT
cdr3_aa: CASSVPTSGGDTQYF

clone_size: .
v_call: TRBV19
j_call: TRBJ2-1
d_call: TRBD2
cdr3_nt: TGTGCCAGTAGTATCGCTACTAGCGCATTGAATGAGCAGTTCTTC
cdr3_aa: CASSIATSALNEQFF

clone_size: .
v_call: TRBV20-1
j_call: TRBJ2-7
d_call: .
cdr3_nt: TGCAGTGCTAGAGATTCCGGACAGCGAACCTACGAGCAGTACTTC
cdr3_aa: CSARDSGQRTYEQYF

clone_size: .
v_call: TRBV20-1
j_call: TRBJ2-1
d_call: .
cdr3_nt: TGCAGTGCTAGAGTTCGCAGCGGGCCGAGCTCCTACAATGAGCAGTTCTTC
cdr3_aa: CSARVRSGPSSYNEQFF

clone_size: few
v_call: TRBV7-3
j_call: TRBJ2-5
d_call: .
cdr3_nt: TGTGCCAGCAGCTTAATGGGTCTGGAGACCCAGTACTTC
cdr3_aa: CASSLMGLETQYF

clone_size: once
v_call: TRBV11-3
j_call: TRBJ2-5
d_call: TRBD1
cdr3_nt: TGTGCCAGCAGCTTAGTAAGGACAGGACAAGAGACCCAGTACTTC
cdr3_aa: CASSLVRTGQETQYF

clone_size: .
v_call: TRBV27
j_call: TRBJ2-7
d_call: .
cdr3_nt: TGTGCCAGCAGTTTATCTACCGCATACTACGAGCAGTACTTC
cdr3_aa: CASSLSTAYYEQYF

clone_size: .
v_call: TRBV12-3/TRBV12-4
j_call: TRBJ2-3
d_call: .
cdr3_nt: TGTGCCAGCGGCCACACAGATACGCAGTATTTT
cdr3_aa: CASGHTDTQYF

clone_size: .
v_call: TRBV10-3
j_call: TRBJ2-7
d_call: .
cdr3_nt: TGTGCCATCAGTGAGTCTGGGGAGACAGACTCCCCCCTGACCTACGAGCAGTACTTC
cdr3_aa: CAISESGETDSPLTYEQYF

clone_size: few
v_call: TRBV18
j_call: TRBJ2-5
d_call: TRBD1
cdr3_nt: TGTGCCAGCTCACCACCGGGACAGAGAGAAGAGACCCAGTACTTC
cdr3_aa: CASSPPGQREETQYF

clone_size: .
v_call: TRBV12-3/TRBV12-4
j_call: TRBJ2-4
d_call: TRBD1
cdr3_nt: TGTGCCAGCAGTTTCCGGGACAGGGGCATTCAGTACTTC
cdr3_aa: CASSFRDRGIQYF

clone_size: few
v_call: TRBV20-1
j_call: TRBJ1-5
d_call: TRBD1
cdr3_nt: TGCAGTGCTAGAGATTCAGGGGGCGGCAATCAGCCCCAGCATTTT
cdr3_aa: CSARDSGGGNQPQHF

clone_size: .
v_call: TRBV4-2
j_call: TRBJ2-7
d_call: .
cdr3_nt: TGTGCCAGCAGCCAAGGTGGACAGATCTACGAGCAGTACTTC
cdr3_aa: CASSQGGQIYEQYF

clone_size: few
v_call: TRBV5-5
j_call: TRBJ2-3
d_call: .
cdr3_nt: TGTGCCAGCAGCTTCCTACAGGGAGATACGCAGTATTTT
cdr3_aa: CASSFLQGDTQYF

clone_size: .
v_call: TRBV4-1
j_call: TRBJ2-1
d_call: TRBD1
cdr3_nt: TGCGCCAGCAGCCGCCGAGACAGGGAAGGAGAGCAGTTCTTC
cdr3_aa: CASSRRDREGEQFF

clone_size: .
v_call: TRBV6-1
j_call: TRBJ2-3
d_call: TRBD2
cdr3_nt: TGTGCCAGCAGTGAAGTGGTAGCGGGAGGGGGCACAGATACGCAGTATTTT
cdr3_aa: CASSEVVAGGGTDTQYF